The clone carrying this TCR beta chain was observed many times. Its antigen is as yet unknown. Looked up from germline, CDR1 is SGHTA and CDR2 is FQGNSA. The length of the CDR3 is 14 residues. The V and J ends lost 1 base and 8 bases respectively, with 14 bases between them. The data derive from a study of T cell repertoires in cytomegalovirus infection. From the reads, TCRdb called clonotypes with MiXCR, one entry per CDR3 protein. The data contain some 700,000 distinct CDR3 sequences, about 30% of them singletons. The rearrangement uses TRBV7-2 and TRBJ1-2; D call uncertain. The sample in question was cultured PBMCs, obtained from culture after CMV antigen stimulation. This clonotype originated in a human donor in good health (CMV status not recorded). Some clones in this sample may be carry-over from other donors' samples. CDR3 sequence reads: CASSLDVGGSGYTF. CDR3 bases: TGTGCCAGCAGCTTAGACGTAGGAGGAAGCGGCTACACCTTC.